Sequencing of this T cell receptor beta chain was carried out in a study of T cells in Graves' hyperthyroidism and ophthalmopathy. Study details: The initial diagnosis was the point when peripheral blood was collected, ahead of any treatment. Study findings and constraints: In blood, most of the thyroid clonotypes expanded above 0.001 were also present.

This clonotype was detected ten times or more. Its target is unknown. The hyperthyroidism patients had all been newly diagnosed, and their disease duration was under 2 months. Their ages ranged from 18 to 65 years. Diagnostic decisions used clinical symptoms, serum thyroxine and TRAb, thyroid ultrasound and orbital computed tomography. CDR1 SEHNR and CDR2 FQNEAQ come from the germline V gene (reference sequence). The CDR3 consists of 16 residues. V lost 5 bases and J 1 base, leaving 15 bases between the germline ends. There were TCR beta CDR3 regions amplified from RNA transcripts. RT-PCR in the first round (using the HTBI primer set) targeted the TCR CDR3. TCRdb reanalysed the multiplex PCR reads using MiXCR and keeps one entry per CDR3 protein. The table shows about 560,000 distinct CDR3 sequences, with 16% occurring only once.

The TCR originated in a woman younger than 35 with Graves' hyperthyroidism. The chain joins TRBV7-9 to TRBJ2-1; D could derive from TRBD1 or TRBD2 (5 bases each). Sequenced sample: blood. The CDR3 nucleotides read TGTGCCAGCAGCCCTCGATCGGGACCTTCCTACAATGAGCAGTTCTTC. Translating gives CASSPRSGPSYNEQFF.